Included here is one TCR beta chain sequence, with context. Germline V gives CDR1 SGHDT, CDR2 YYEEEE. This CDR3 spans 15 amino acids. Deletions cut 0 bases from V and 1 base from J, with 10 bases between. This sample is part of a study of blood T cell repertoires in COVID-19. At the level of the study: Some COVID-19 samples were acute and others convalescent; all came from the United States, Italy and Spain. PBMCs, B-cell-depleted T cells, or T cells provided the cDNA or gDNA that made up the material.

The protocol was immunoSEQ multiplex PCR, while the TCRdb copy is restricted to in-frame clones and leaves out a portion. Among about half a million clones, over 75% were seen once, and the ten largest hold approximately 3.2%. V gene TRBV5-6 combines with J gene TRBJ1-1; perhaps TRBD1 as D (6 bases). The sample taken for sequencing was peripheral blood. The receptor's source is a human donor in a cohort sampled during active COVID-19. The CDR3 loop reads CASSLVDRTNTEAFF. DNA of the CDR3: TGTGCCAGCAGCTTGGTTGACAGGACGAACACTGAAGCTTTCTTT.